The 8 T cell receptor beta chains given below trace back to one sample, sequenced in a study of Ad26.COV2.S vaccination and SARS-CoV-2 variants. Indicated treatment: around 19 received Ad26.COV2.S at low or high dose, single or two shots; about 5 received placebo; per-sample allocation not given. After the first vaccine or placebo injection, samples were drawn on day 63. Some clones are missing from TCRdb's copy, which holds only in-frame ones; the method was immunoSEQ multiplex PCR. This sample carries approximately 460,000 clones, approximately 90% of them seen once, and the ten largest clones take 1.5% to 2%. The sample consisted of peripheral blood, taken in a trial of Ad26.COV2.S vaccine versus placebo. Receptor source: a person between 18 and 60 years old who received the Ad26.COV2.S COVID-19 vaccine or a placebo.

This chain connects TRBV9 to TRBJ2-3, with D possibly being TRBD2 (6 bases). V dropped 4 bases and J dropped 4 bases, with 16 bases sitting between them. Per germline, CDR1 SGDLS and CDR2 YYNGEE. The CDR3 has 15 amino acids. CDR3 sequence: CASSRDFGAPDTQYF. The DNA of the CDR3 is TGTGCCAGCAGCAGGGACTTCGGCGCCCCAGATACGCAGTATTTT.

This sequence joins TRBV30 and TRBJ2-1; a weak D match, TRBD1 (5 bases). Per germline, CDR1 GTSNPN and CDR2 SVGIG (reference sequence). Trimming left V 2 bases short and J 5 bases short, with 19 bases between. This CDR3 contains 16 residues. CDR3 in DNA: TGTGCCTGGAGTATGAACCCAGGGTCCCGGAACAATGAGCAGTTCTTC. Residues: CAWSMNPGSRNNEQFF.

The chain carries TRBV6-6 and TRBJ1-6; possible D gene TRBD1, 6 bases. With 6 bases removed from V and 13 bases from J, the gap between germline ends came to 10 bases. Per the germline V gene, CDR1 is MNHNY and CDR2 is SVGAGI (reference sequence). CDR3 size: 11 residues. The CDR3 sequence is CASRGARPLHF. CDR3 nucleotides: TGTGCCAGCAGGGGGGCTCGGCCCCTCCACTTT.

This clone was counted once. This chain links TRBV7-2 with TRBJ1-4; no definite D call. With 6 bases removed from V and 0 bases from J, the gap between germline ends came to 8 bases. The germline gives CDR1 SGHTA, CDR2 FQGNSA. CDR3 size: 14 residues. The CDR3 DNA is TGTGCCAGCAGTCCATCCGCAACTAATGAAAAACTGTTTTTT. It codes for CASSPSATNEKLFF.

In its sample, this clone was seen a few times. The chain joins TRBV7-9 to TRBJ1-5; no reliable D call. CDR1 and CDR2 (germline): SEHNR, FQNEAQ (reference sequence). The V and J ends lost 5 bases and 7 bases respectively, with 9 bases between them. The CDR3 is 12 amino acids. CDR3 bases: TGTGCCAGCAGCACATCTTACCAGCCCCAGCATTTT. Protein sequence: CASSTSYQPQHF.

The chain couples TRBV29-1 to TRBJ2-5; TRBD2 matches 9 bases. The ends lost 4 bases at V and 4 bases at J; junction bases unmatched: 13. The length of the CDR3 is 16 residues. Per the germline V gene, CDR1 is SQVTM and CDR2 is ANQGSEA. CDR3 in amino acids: CSVGFGLAGNGETQYF. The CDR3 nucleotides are TGCAGCGTTGGATTCGGGCTAGCGGGAAACGGAGAGACCCAGTACTTC.

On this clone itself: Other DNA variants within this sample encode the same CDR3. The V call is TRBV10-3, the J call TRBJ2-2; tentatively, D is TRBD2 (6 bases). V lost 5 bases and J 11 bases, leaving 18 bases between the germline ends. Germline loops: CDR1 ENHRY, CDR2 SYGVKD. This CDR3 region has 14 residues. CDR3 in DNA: TGTGCCATCAGTTTAAATAAGGGAGGCGGAGAGCTGTTTTTT. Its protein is CAISLNKGGGELFF.

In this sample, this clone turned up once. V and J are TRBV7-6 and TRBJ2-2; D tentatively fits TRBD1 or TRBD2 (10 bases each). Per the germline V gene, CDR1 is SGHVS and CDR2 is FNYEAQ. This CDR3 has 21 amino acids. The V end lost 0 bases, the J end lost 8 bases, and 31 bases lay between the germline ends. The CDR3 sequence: CASSLAAGQGMLAGAVGELFF. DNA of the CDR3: TGTGCCAGCAGCTTAGCGGCGGGACAGGGGATGCTAGCGGGAGCCGTAGGGGAGCTGTTTTTT.